The clone carrying this T cell receptor (beta chain) turned up a few times. The CDR3 is 14 amino acids. In germline, CDR1 is SGHAT, CDR2 FQNNGV. Unmatched junction bases numbered 8, after V lost 5 bases and J lost 10 bases. Per the original methods: Estimated nucleated cell counts came from reference gene primer amplification. TCRdb keeps only in-frame clones here, not all; method: immunoSEQ multiplex PCR. V, J and clone size were drawn from that table, and D and trimming were deduced from the DNA. The sample contains about 150,000 clones, 65% to 90% of which appear only once. The data originate from a study of blood T cell repertoires in COVID-19. Across the whole study: Sites across the United States, Italy and Spain contributed samples from acute and convalescent COVID-19. PBMCs, B-cell-depleted T cells, or T cells were the source of the cDNA or gDNA that made up the material.

This rearrangement joins TRBV11-2 to TRBJ1-6; 7 bases are a match to TRBD1. The sample taken for sequencing was peripheral blood. The TCR was taken from a woman in her forties or fifties in a cohort sampled during active or convalescent COVID-19. DNA for the CDR3: TGTGCCAGCAGCGCCGACAGGGTACGGTCACCCCTCCACTTT. It encodes CASSADRVRSPLHF.